The 2 T cell receptor beta chains below were found in one sample sequenced in a study of blood T cell repertoires in COVID-19 (dated by TCRdb to the early 2020s). Receptor libraries were prepared by the immunoSEQ multiplex PCR assay. Not all clones reach the TCRdb copy of this immuneACCESS table, which keeps in-frame sequences only. Checked studies attribute under half of the gap to unresolved V genes and leave the rest unexplained. The sample yields approximately 240,000 clones; about 86% were counted once. The biggest ten clones account for less than 2.5% of the sample. Sequences were obtained from peripheral blood. The origin of the receptors is a woman aged 55-69 years with acute or convalescent COVID-19.

This sequence joins TRBV6-2 or TRBV6-3 and TRBJ2-7; D might be TRBD1 (5 bases). The germline CDR1 and CDR2 sequences are MNHEY and SVGEGT. The CDR3 runs to 15 residues. The germline V and J ends were trimmed by 2 bases and 0 bases, with 11 bases remaining between them. The CDR3, as DNA: TGTGCCAGCAGTTACGGCGACAGACCCTCCTACGAGCAGTACTTC. This encodes CASSYGDRPSYEQYF.

The chain has TRBV27 and TRBJ2-7; 9 bases agree with TRBD1. The V and J ends lost 5 bases and 6 bases, in that order; junction bases with no gene match: 11. CDR1 and CDR2 (germline): MNHEY, SMNVEV (reference sequence). The CDR3 contains 15 residues. This CDR3 is CASSSYRGPHSEQYF. CDR3 nucleotide sequence: TGTGCCAGCAGTAGCTACAGGGGGCCCCACAGCGAGCAGTACTTC.